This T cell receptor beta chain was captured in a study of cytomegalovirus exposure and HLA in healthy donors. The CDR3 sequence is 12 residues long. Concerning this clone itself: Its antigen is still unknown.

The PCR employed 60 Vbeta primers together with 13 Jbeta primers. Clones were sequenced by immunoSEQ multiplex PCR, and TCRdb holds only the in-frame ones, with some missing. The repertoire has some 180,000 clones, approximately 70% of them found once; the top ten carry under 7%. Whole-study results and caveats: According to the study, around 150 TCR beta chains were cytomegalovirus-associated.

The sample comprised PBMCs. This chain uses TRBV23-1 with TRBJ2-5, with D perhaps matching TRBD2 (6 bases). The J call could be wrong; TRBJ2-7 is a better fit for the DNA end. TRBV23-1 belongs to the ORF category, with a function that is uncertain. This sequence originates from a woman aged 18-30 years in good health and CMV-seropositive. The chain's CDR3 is CARGGTSYEQYF. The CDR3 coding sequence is TGCGCCCGGGGCGGGACCTCCTACGAGCAGTACTTC.